Presented here are 7 T cell receptor beta chains from one specimen sequenced in a study of PD-1 blockade in mismatch repair-deficient tumors. Time point meaning: roughly 11-day in vitro stimulation with candidate mutation-associated neoantigen peptide 1. The data were produced by immunoSEQ multiplex PCR, yet TCRdb's version contains in-frame clones alone and is incomplete. Counted here are approximately 10,000 clones, over 75% occurring once; the ten biggest clones make up roughly 14%. These receptors are not linked to any known antigen. The starting material was cells cultured in vitro, obtained from a patient treated with pembrolizumab. All receptors come from an adult with mismatch repair-deficient cancer.

This rearrangement joins TRBV6-4 to TRBJ1-1; 8 nucleotides match TRBD1. This CDR3 spans 14 amino acids. Germline CDR1 and CDR2: MRHNA and SNTAGT. V dropped 4 bases and J dropped 1; count of bases not matched to a gene: 2. The CDR3 loop reads CASSVQGGNTEAFF. In DNA, the CDR3 is TGTGCCAGCAGTGTACAGGGGGGGAACACTGAAGCTTTCTTT.

This rearrangement joins TRBV5-1 to TRBJ2-7, with TRBD2 matching over 8 bases. Losses at the gene ends were 5 bases for V and 6 bases for J; bases not matched to a gene: 16. This CDR3 contains 16 residues. Germline V CDR1 and CDR2: SGHRS, YFSETQ. CDR3: CASSLTGLVYDSEQYF. CDR3 coding DNA: TGCGCCAGCAGTCTTACGGGACTAGTGTATGACAGCGAGCAGTACTTC. Combining the CDR3 with reference TRBV5-1 and TRBJ2-7 gives the whole variable domain KAGVTQTPRYLIKTRGQQVTLSCSPISGHRSVSWYQQTPGQGLQFLFEYFSETQRNKGNFPGRFSGRQFSNSRSEMNVSTLELGDSALYLCASSLTGLVYDSEQYFGPGTRLTVT.

The chain is built from TRBV2 and TRBJ1-4; D is uncertain. The CDR3 is 15 residues long. Trimming removed 4 bases at V and 0 bases at J, with 9 bases between. Germline V gene lookup returns CDR1 SNHLY and CDR2 FYNNEI. CDR3 bases: TGTGCCAGCAGTGGTCCAAGAGCAACTAATGAAAAACTGTTTTTT. It translates to CASSGPRATNEKLFF.

J is TRBJ2-3 and V is TRBV6-4; maybe TRBD2 (5 bases). This CDR3 is built from 13 residues. CDR1 is MRHNA, CDR2 SNTAGT, per germline. The V end was cut by 3 bases, the J end by 1 base, with 5 bases between. This CDR3 reads CASSEAGTDTQYF. The DNA of the CDR3 is TGTGCCAGCAGTGAAGCGGGCACAGATACGCAGTATTTT.

The chain employs TRBV30 and TRBJ2-2; no definite D call. The V end was cut by 8 bases, the J end by 5 bases, with 21 bases between. Germline loops: CDR1 GTSNPN, CDR2 SVGIG (reference sequence). There are 15 residues in the CDR3. For the CDR3, the DNA is TGTGCCCGAACTACCTCGGGCGGTATGACCGGGGAGCTGTTTTTT. It is translated as CARTTSGGMTGELFF.

The chain uses TRBV28 and TRBJ1-1, with D tentatively TRBD1 (6 bases). Looked up from germline, CDR1 is MDHEN and CDR2 is SYDVKM. The CDR3 totals 14 residues. The V end lost 4 bases, the J end lost 5 bases, and 14 bases lay between the germline ends. CDR3 region: CASSSAGARTEAFF. The CDR3 coding sequence is TGTGCCAGCAGTTCTGCAGGGGCGCGGACTGAAGCTTTCTTT.

V is TRBV5-6 and J is TRBJ2-1; possibly TRBD1 or TRBD2 for D (5 bases each). Trimming took off 0 bases at V and 4 bases at J, with 17 bases between the two ends. The CDR3 spans 17 residues. Germline CDR1 is SGHDT and CDR2 is YYEEEE. This chain's CDR3 is CASSLVGELTAYNEQFF. The CDR3 coding sequence is TGTGCCAGCAGCTTGGTGGGGGAACTAACTGCTTACAATGAGCAGTTCTTC.